The clone carrying this T cell receptor (beta chain) was recorded at least ten times. The sample originates from a study of kidney transplant recipient with SARS-CoV-2 infection. In TCRdb, the reads were re-called with MiXCR into one record per CDR3 protein. The sample has under 250,000 distinct CDR3 sequences, less than 35% seen once. Germline CDR1 reads MDHEN; CDR2 reads SYDVKM. The ends lost 6 bases at V and 0 bases at J; junction bases unmatched: 10. The length of the CDR3 is 16 residues. This sample comprised a blood sample, obtained at baseline and around day 120 from a kidney transplant recipient. This TCR derives from a young adult male patient who had COVID-19 and was a kidney transplant recipient. The T cells may come from the graft donor. The chain has TRBV28 and TRBJ2-7, with TRBD1 matching 8 bases. The CDR3 DNA follows: TGTGCCAGCAGCCACACACAGACAGGGGACTCCTACGAGCAGTACTTC. Translation: CASSHTQTGDSYEQYF.